This note documents a single T cell receptor beta chain sequence. The data are from a study of T cell changes during pregnancy in multiple sclerosis. Assay used: immunoSEQ multiplex PCR; TCRdb lists only in-frame clones, some missing. The table has roughly 42,000 clones, roughly nine tenths seen once. The CDR3 totals 18 residues. V lost 2 bases and J lost 0; bases outside the gene matches: 4. CDR1 SGDLS and CDR2 YYNGEE come from the germline V gene. The input for sequencing was CD4+ T cells from peripheral blood mononuclear cells, taken before pregnancy. V usage is TRBV9 and J usage is TRBJ2-2; 13 bases match TRBD2. The receptor was derived from a female donor with multiple sclerosis, enrolled in a pregnancy study. The CDR3 DNA is TGTGCCAGCAGCGTGACTAGCGGGGGGCCGTCGAACACCGGGGAGCTGTTTTTT. It encodes CASSVTSGGPSNTGELFF.